The 26 T cell receptor beta chains listed next were all sequenced from one sample in a study of early T cells in non-severe SARS-CoV-2 infection. MiXCR was run by TCRdb on the 5' RACE reads, yielding one entry per CDR3 protein. The sample carries 55,000 to 65,000 distinct CDR3 sequences, around 12% recorded once. Sequenced sample: whole blood. These receptors all stem from an adult who was a healthcare worker with PCR-confirmed SARS-CoV-2 infection or an uninfected control (not recorded which).

A word on this clonotype: A single base separates this from a much larger clone, so it may be a read error. This rearrangement joins TRBV6-2 or TRBV6-3 to TRBJ2-3, with 8 nucleotides matching TRBD1. V trimming: 2 bases; J trimming: 4 bases; junction bases outside the gene matches: 8. The CDR3 is 16 amino acids. The germline gives CDR1 MNHEY, CDR2 SVGEGT. The CDR3 DNA reads TGTGCCAGCAGTTACCGGGTCAGGGGGCATGCAGATACGCAGTATTTT. Translating gives CASSYRVRGHADTQYF.

This clonotype has at least ten counts. The chain uses TRBV12-3 or TRBV12-4 and TRBJ2-5, with D possibly matching TRBD1 (6 bases). CDR3 length: 15 residues. V dropped 5 bases and J dropped 5 bases, with 18 bases sitting between them. The DNA for the CDR3 is TGTGCCAGCAGTCAGACTGTAACAGGGTTGGAGACCCAGTACTTC. The encoded protein is CASSQTVTGLETQYF.

Here the CDR3 DNA reads TGCAGCGTTCCATCCAGGGAGCGCACTGAAGCTTTCTTT. It is translated as CSVPSRERTEAFF. The rearrangement uses TRBV29-1 and TRBJ1-1; tentative D call: TRBD1 (5 bases). CDR3 length equals 13 residues. V lost 5 bases and J 4 bases, leaving 14 bases between the germline ends. Germline V CDR1 and CDR2: SQVTM, ANQGSEA.

This clonotype was seen ten or more times. The V call is TRBV10-3, the J call TRBJ1-3; no firm D call. The germline CDR1 and CDR2 sequences are ENHRY and SYGVKD. Trimming pared 10 bases from V and 0 bases from J, leaving 10 bases between. This CDR3 has 13 amino acids. CDR3 protein: CATRLFSGNTIYF. The DNA of the CDR3 is TGTGCCACCAGACTGTTCTCTGGAAACACCATATATTTT.

A few counts support this clonotype. The rearrangement uses TRBV29-1 and TRBJ2-7; no firm D call. CDR3 size: 11 residues. Trimming took off 4 bases at V and 2 bases at J, with 6 bases between the two ends. CDR1 SQVTM and CDR2 ANQGSEA come from the germline V gene. In DNA form, the CDR3 reads TGCAGCGTTGCGACCCCCTACGAGCAGTACTTC. It translates to CSVATPYEQYF.

The chain uses TRBV4-1 and TRBJ2-2; D remains unclear. Germline CDR1 reads MGHRA; CDR2 reads YSYEKL. The ends were cut back, 1 base at V and 1 base at J, with 7 bases in the middle. This CDR3 comprises 15 residues. CDR3 DNA: TGCGCCAGCAGCCAAGGGGTTAAGAACACCGGGGAGCTGTTTTTT. Translated, it gives CASSQGVKNTGELFF.

At least ten counts were recorded for this clonotype. The chain uses TRBV12-3 or TRBV12-4 and TRBJ1-2; tentative D call: TRBD1 (5 bases). This CDR3 region has 12 residues. The V end was cut by 3 bases, the J end by 4 bases, with 6 bases between. CDR3 sequence: CASSFDSYGYTF. Written as DNA, the CDR3 is TGTGCCAGCAGTTTCGACAGCTATGGCTACACCTTC.

Many counts were recorded for this clonotype. The chain uses TRBV29-1 and TRBJ2-4; 8 bases map to TRBD1. The V gene end was trimmed by 4 bases and the J gene end by 6 bases; junction bases not matched to a gene: 8. Germline V lookup: CDR1 SQVTM, CDR2 ANQGSEA. The CDR3 spans 14 residues. This CDR3 reads CSVAGATGGNIQYF. CDR3 DNA: TGCAGCGTTGCCGGAGCCACAGGGGGAAACATTCAGTACTTC.

J is TRBJ1-5 and V is TRBV12-3 or TRBV12-4, with a tentative D call TRBD1 (5 bases). Deletions cut 3 bases from V and 4 bases from J, with 10 bases between. The CDR3 is made up of 14 amino acids. This CDR3 reads CASSFGGSNQPQHF. The CDR3 DNA sequence: TGTGCCAGCAGTTTCGGGGGTTCTAATCAGCCCCAGCATTTT.

The chain carries TRBV11-2 and TRBJ2-1; TRBD2 matches 9 bases. CDR1 SGHAT and CDR2 FQNNGV come from the germline V gene. The CDR3 is 14 residues long. V was pared by 3 bases and J by 8 bases, with 5 bases of the junction left unmatched. This CDR3 reads CASSFSGGLDEQFF. For the CDR3, the DNA is TGTGCCAGCAGCTTCAGCGGGGGGTTAGATGAGCAGTTCTTC.

The chain uses TRBV5-1 and TRBJ1-1, with D possibly being TRBD1 (5 bases). The CDR3 is 14 amino acids. Trimming shortened V by 6 bases and J by 1 base, and 13 bases separated the two germline ends. CDR1 and CDR2 (germline): SGHRS, YFSETQ. The CDR3 loop is CASTPETGNTEAFF. The CDR3 DNA reads as TGCGCCAGCACACCCGAAACAGGGAACACTGAAGCTTTCTTT.

This clonotype was seen ten or more times. The chain carries TRBV5-8 and TRBJ2-5; 10 nucleotides agree with TRBD1. V dropped 4 bases and J dropped 4; count of bases not matched to a gene: 16. Germline V CDR1 and CDR2: SGHTS, YDEGEE. The CDR3 covers 18 residues. The CDR3 here is CASSGGVSFGTGVETQYF. CDR3 sequence (DNA): TGTGCCAGCAGCGGTGGTGTTTCTTTCGGGACAGGGGTAGAGACCCAGTACTTC.

Turning to this clonotype: It may be a read error: a sequence one base away is much more abundant. The rearrangement links TRBV9 to TRBJ2-3; 8 bases match TRBD1. After removal of 4 bases from V and 4 bases from J, the junction contained 11 bases not matched to a gene. The CDR3 has 16 amino acids. CDR1 SGDLS and CDR2 YYNGEE come from the germline V gene. The CDR3: CASSILDRDGADTQYF. As DNA, the CDR3 is TGTGCCAGCAGCATATTGGACAGGGACGGGGCAGATACGCAGTATTTT. Full variable domain (outside the CDR3, taken from reference TRBV9 and TRBJ2-3): DSGVTQTPKHLITATGQRVTLRCSPRSGDLSVYWYQQSLDQGLQFLIQYYNGEERAKGNILERFSAQQFPDLHSELNLSSLELGDSALYFCASSILDRDGADTQYFGPGTRLTVL.

The chain links TRBV12-3 or TRBV12-4 to TRBJ2-2, with D maybe TRBD2 (6 bases). Deletions cut 7 bases from V and 5 bases from J, with 14 bases between. The CDR3 is made up of 14 amino acids. In DNA form, the CDR3 reads TGTGCCAGCACCCGGGACTCCAGTACCGGGGAGCTGTTTTTT. Residues: CASTRDSSTGELFF.

The CDR3 bases are TGCGCCAGCAGTGAAAAGCAACTAGCTATGTACAATGAGCAGTTCTTC. Translating it yields CASSEKQLAMYNEQFF. The chain combines TRBV10-1 with TRBJ2-1, with D perhaps matching TRBD2 (6 bases). V lost 3 bases and J lost 4, with 16 bases in between. This CDR3 comprises 16 residues. CDR1 and CDR2 from the germline V gene are WNHNN and SYGVQD (reference sequence).

This clonotype was seen more than once but under ten times. The chain employs TRBV9 and TRBJ1-1; 7 bases are shared with TRBD1. V was pared by 7 bases and J by 8 bases, with 14 bases of the junction left unmatched. The CDR3 is 14 residues long. Germline-derived CDR1 and CDR2 are SGDLS and YYNGEE. CDR3 residues: CASVRQGSEHEAFF. The CDR3 DNA sequence: TGTGCCAGCGTAAGACAGGGCTCCGAACACGAAGCTTTCTTT.

This clonotype appeared many times. The rearrangement joins TRBV7-2 to TRBJ1-3; D is unresolved. From germline, CDR1 is SGHTA and CDR2 FQGNSA. This CDR3 has 13 residues. V was pared by 1 base and J by 3 bases, with 4 bases between. CDR3 residues: CASSLGRGNTIYF. CDR3 coding DNA: TGTGCCAGCAGCTTAGGACGTGGAAACACCATATATTTT.

This clonotype was counted between two and nine times. This chain connects TRBV5-6 to TRBJ2-7; tentatively, D is TRBD1 (5 bases). The CDR3 runs to 17 residues. Trimming removed 0 bases from V and 0 bases from J, with 16 bases in between. The germline CDR1 and CDR2 sequences are SGHDT and YYEEEE. CDR3 amino acids: CASSLGLRSRDSYEQYF. CDR3 bases: TGTGCCAGCAGCTTGGGATTACGCTCCAGGGACTCCTACGAGCAGTACTTC.

The rearrangement joins TRBV20-1 to TRBJ1-4, with TRBD1 as a possible D gene (6 bases). Germline values: CDR1 DFQATT, CDR2 SNEGSKA (reference sequence). Trimming took 0 bases from V and 10 from J, leaving 24 bases between them. The CDR3 spans 17 residues. The CDR3 coding sequence is TGCAGTGCTAGAGATCAAATCCAGGGGAACGATGTAGGAAAACTGTTTTTT. As protein: CSARDQIQGNDVGKLFF.

This clonotype was recorded at least ten times. As DNA, the CDR3 is TGCAGCGTCGGACTCCCGGGAGGGCAAGAGACCCAGTACTTC. Translated, it gives CSVGLPGGQETQYF. The chain couples TRBV29-1 to TRBJ2-5; 8 positions match TRBD2. The germline gives CDR1 SQVTM, CDR2 ANQGSEA. This CDR3 region has 14 residues. V gave up 6 bases and J gave up 2 bases; unmatched junction bases: 8.

As for this clonotype: A much larger clonotype is one base distant, so this may be a read error. This sequence joins TRBV10-3 and TRBJ2-7, with D possibly TRBD1 on 5 matching bases. This CDR3 region has 12 residues. CDR1 and CDR2 (germline): ENHRY, SYGVKD. The V end was cut by 11 bases, the J end by 0 bases, with 11 bases between. This CDR3 reads CAYRTSSYEQYF. CDR3 bases: TGTGCCTACAGGACCAGCTCCTACGAGCAGTACTTC.

This clonotype was found many times. The chain couples TRBV15 to TRBJ1-5, with 7 nucleotides matching TRBD1. V trimming: 8 bases; J trimming: 2 bases; junction bases outside the gene matches: 6. Germline values: CDR1 LNHNV, CDR2 YYDKDF (reference sequence). The CDR3 is 14 residues long. The CDR3 protein is CATSGTVGNQPQHF. The CDR3 DNA is TGTGCCACCTCGGGGACAGTGGGCAATCAGCCCCAGCATTTT.

This clonotype appeared many times. The V call is TRBV5-5, the J call TRBJ2-7, with no clear D. Germline-derived CDR1 and CDR2 are SGHKS and YYEKEE (reference sequence). The CDR3 length is 12 residues. V lost 2 bases and J lost 6, with 9 bases in between. CDR3 nucleotide sequence: TGTGCCAGCAGCTTCCCGTTGGGCGAGCAGTACTTC. Encoded protein: CASSFPLGEQYF. The complete variable domain, with remaining parts taken from reference TRBV5-5 and TRBJ2-7, reads DAGVTQSPTHLIKTRGQQVTLRCSPISGHKSVSWYQQVLGQGPQFIFQYYEKEERGRGNFPDRFSARQFPNYSSELNVNALLLGDSALYLCASSFPLGEQYFGPGTRLTVT.

V and J are TRBV7-9 and TRBJ2-3; TRBD1 aligns across 7 bases. V lost 4 bases, J lost 0 bases, and 4 bases stayed unmatched. Germline CDR1 SEHNR, CDR2 FQNEAQ (reference sequence). The CDR3 has 15 residues. The CDR3 sequence is CASSSDRASTDTQYF. The CDR3 DNA is TGTGCCAGCAGCTCAGACAGGGCTAGCACAGATACGCAGTATTTT.

This clonotype showed up just a few times. The chain has TRBV10-3 and TRBJ1-2; D unclear. CDR3 length: 13 residues. V was shortened by 3 bases and J by 4 bases, with 9 bases between the two germline ends. The V gene's germline CDR1 is ENHRY and CDR2 SYGVKD. The CDR3 here is CAISDKEIYGYTF. CDR3 DNA sequence: TGTGCCATCAGTGATAAGGAGATCTATGGCTACACCTTC.

The chain carries TRBV6-1 and TRBJ1-1; D perhaps matches TRBD1 (6 bases). Trimming pared 1 base from V and 5 bases from J, leaving 11 bases between. This CDR3 has 14 amino acids. From germline, CDR1 is MNHNS and CDR2 SASEGT. CDR3 residues: CASSEEGQGTEAFF. The CDR3 DNA is TGTGCCAGCAGTGAAGAGGGGCAGGGGACTGAAGCTTTCTTT.